Reported below is one T cell receptor (beta chain). Its target is not known. From germline, CDR1 is SNHLY and CDR2 FYNNEI. V shed 7 bases and J 6 bases; nucleotides not matched to a gene: 10. This CDR3 comprises 15 residues. This specimen belongs to a study of cytomegalovirus exposure and HLA in healthy donors. Study observations and caveats: Subsequent analysis showed first-cohort TCR clusters tending to co-occur in 120 validation repertoires. Altogether, 150 to 200 TCR beta chains were recorded as cytomegalovirus-associated.

The protocol was immunoSEQ multiplex PCR, while the TCRdb copy is restricted to in-frame clones and leaves out a portion. The sample records about 280,000 clones, roughly 90% being singletons. Sequencing input: PBMCs. The clonotype originates from a woman between 18 and 29 years old in good health and CMV-seronegative. The chain is built from TRBV2 and TRBJ2-3, with TRBD2 matching over 10 bases. Written as DNA, the CDR3 is TGTGCCAGCATGCTGGCTAGCGGGAGTCACGATACGCAGTATTTT. This sequence encodes CASMLASGSHDTQYF.